Below are 3 T cell receptor beta chains sequenced from a single sample in a study of memory CD4+ T cells and cytomegalovirus serostatus. The sort gate was single viable CD3+CD4+CD8-CD45RO+ cells for memory CD4+ T cells. Measured with immunoSEQ multiplex PCR; TCRdb has only the in-frame clones, and not every one. In the table there are tens of thousands of clones, under 80% of which are singletons. The sequencing sample was made of memory CD4+ T cells from blood. Every receptor here comes from an adult in good health and CMV-seronegative.

The J gene is TRBJ1-1, the V gene TRBV19; maybe TRBD1 (6 bases). Germline V CDR1 and CDR2: LNHDA, SQIVND (reference sequence). V lost 8 bases, J lost 4 bases, and 20 bases lay in between. The length of the CDR3 is 15 residues. DNA for the CDR3: TGTGCCAGTTTTTTCAGGGGCGACCTGGTCACTGAAGCTTTCTTT. Its protein product is CASFFRGDLVTEAFF.

The chain joins TRBV4-2 to TRBJ2-3, with TRBD1 matching over 8 bases. V shed 4 bases and J 4 bases; nucleotides not matched to a gene: 16. The CDR3 totals 18 residues. Germline V lookup: CDR1 LGHNA, CDR2 YNFKEQ. The CDR3 here is CASSPRGADGQGADTQYF. For the CDR3, the DNA is TGTGCCAGCAGCCCCAGAGGGGCGGATGGACAGGGAGCAGATACGCAGTATTTT.

The rearrangement uses TRBV19 and TRBJ2-5, with D possibly matching TRBD2 (6 bases). Germline V lookup: CDR1 LNHDA, CDR2 SQIVND (reference sequence). The CDR3 has 15 amino acids. This CDR3 reads CASSGAGQYQETQYF. The CDR3 nucleotides read TGTGCTTCCTCCGGGGCGGGGCAGTACCAAGAGACCCAGTACTTC.